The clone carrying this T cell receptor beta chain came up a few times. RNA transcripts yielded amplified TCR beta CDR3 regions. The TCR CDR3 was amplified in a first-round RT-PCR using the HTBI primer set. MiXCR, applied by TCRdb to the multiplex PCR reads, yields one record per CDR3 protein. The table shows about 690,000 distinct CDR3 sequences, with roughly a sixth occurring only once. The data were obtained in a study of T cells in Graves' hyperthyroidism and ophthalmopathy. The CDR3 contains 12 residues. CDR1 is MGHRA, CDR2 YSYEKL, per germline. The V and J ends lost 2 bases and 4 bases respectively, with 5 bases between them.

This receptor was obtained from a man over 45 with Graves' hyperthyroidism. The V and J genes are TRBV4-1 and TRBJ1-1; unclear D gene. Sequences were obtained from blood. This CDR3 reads CASSQRVTEAFF. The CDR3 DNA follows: TGCGCCAGCAGCCAAAGGGTCACTGAAGCTTTCTTT.